One sample yielded the 23 T cell receptor beta chains listed below, sequenced in a study of CD8+ T cells in alopecia areata. Following extraction, RNA underwent reverse transcription to cDNA, which served as the sequencing template. Some clones are missing from TCRdb's copy, which holds only in-frame ones; the method was immunoSEQ multiplex PCR. Found here are roughly 280,000 clones, 60% of them singletons; the top ten hold 0.93%. Documented treatment: oral pan-JAK inhibitor, 5-10 mg twice daily. Sequenced material: CD4+ T cells sorted from blood, taken around week 53, from a patient treated with tofacitinib. These receptor sequences come from a human donor with alopecia areata.

This clone appeared once. The rearrangement joins TRBV5-4 to TRBJ2-3; the match to TRBD2 covers 7 bases. There are 16 residues in the CDR3. J gave up 2 bases and V 0 bases, and 6 bases lay outside the gene matches. Germline CDR1 SGHNT, CDR2 YYREEE (reference sequence). CDR3 DNA sequence: TGTGCCAGCAGCTTGGAGCGGGGCCAGGTCACAGATACGCAGTATTTT. This gives the protein CASSLERGQVTDTQYF.

This chain joins TRBV29-1 and TRBJ1-1; D gene unclear. Per germline, CDR1 SQVTM and CDR2 ANQGSEA. This CDR3 is 11 amino acids long. Trimming removed 7 bases at V and 10 bases at J, with 16 bases between. The CDR3 DNA reads TGCAGCGCGTCGGTGTCGGGTGGAGCTTTCTTT. Encoded protein: CSASVSGGAFF.

V and J are TRBV4-3 and TRBJ1-2; D uncertain. The CDR3 runs to 14 residues. Trimming pared 1 base from V and 2 bases from J, leaving 8 bases between. The germline CDR1 and CDR2 sequences are LGHNA and YSLEER. The CDR3 sequence is CASSQGVRNYGYTF. CDR3 in DNA: TGCGCCAGCAGCCAAGGGGTACGGAACTATGGCTACACCTTC.

The rearrangement joins TRBV7-2 to TRBJ1-1; no clear D gene. Between the trimmed V and J ends, which lost 1 base and 1 base, there was a span of 10 bases. Germline V gene data show CDR1 as SGHTA and CDR2 as FQGNSA. The CDR3 has 15 amino acids. This chain's CDR3 is CASSLEWPGNTEAFF. CDR3 in DNA: TGTGCCAGCAGCTTAGAGTGGCCGGGGAACACTGAAGCTTTCTTT.

The rearrangement links TRBV4-1 to TRBJ2-1, with unresolved D. CDR1 MGHRA and CDR2 YSYEKL come from the germline V gene. The CDR3 sequence is 17 residues long. The V gene lost 4 bases and the J gene lost 3 bases, with 19 bases spanning the gap. The CDR3 reads CASSPRKVPLIYNEQFF. CDR3 in DNA: TGCGCCAGCAGCCCAAGGAAAGTCCCGCTTATCTACAATGAGCAGTTCTTC.

This clone was counted a single time. The sample has other DNA sequences that encode this CDR3 too. V gene TRBV30 combines with J gene TRBJ2-5; D call uncertain. The germline V gene encodes CDR1 GTSNPN and CDR2 SVGIG (reference sequence). CDR3 length equals 12 residues. Trimming left V 1 base short and J 2 bases short, with 5 bases between. The CDR3 loop is CAWSGGQETQYF. For the CDR3, the DNA is TGTGCCTGGAGTGGGGGTCAAGAGACCCAGTACTTC.

This chain links TRBV20-1 with TRBJ2-5, with D unclear. CDR3 length equals 11 residues. V lost 6 bases and J 9 bases, leaving 14 bases between the germline ends. Germline values: CDR1 DFQATT, CDR2 SNEGSKA (reference sequence). This chain's CDR3 is CSAKSEMSQYF. The CDR3 coding sequence is TGCAGTGCGAAATCCGAGATGTCCCAGTACTTC.

This rearrangement joins TRBV30 to TRBJ1-6, with a tentative D call TRBD1 (5 bases). Per germline, CDR1 GTSNPN and CDR2 SVGIG (reference sequence). The V gene lost 2 bases and the J gene lost 3 bases, with 8 bases spanning the gap. The CDR3 spans 14 residues. CDR3 nucleotides: TGTGCCTGGAGTCGGGACCTCTATAATTCACCCCTCCACTTT. Translated, it gives CAWSRDLYNSPLHF.

Comments on this clone: Other DNA sequences from this sample encode an identical CDR3 as well. The rearrangement links TRBV30 to TRBJ1-5; no definite D call. Trimming left V 1 base short and J 2 bases short, with 3 bases between. This CDR3 spans 12 amino acids. Germline-derived CDR1 and CDR2 are GTSNPN and SVGIG (reference sequence). The CDR3 DNA is TGTGCCTGGAGTGAAGGCAATCAGCCCCAGCATTTT. Protein sequence: CAWSEGNQPQHF. Filled out from reference TRBV30 and TRBJ1-5, the complete variable domain reads SQTIHQWPATLVQPVGSPLSLECTVEGTSNPNLYWYRQAAGRGLQLLFYSVGIGQISSEVPQNLSASRPQDRQFILSSKKLLLSDSGFYLCAWSEGNQPQHFGDGTRLSIL.

This chain joins TRBV30 and TRBJ1-5; 8 bases agree with TRBD1. Germline loops: CDR1 GTSNPN, CDR2 SVGIG (reference sequence). Losses at the gene ends were 2 bases for V and 5 bases for J; bases not matched to a gene: 2. The CDR3 has 13 residues. The DNA for the CDR3 is TGTGCCTGGAGTCAGGGGGCGGATCAGCCCCAGCATTTT. Translation: CAWSQGADQPQHF.

This clone was detected a few times. This chain joins TRBV5-1 and TRBJ1-3, with D hard to call. V lost 0 bases and J lost 4, with 8 bases in between. CDR3 length: 14 residues. Germline CDR1 SGHRS, CDR2 YFSETQ. The CDR3 DNA follows: TGCGCCAGCAGCTTGGAAGCCTTCGGAAACACCATATATTTT. Protein sequence: CASSLEAFGNTIYF.

The count of this clone is one. This sequence joins TRBV6-1 and TRBJ1-2, with 8 bases identical to TRBD1. CDR3 length: 13 residues. Germline assignment: CDR1 MNHNS and CDR2 SASEGT. V shed 6 bases, J shed 4 bases, and the junction held 4 bases outside the gene matches. The CDR3 region has the DNA TGTGCCAGCAGCGACAGGGGAGGCTATGGCTACACCTTC. This encodes CASSDRGGYGYTF.

This chain uses TRBV30 with TRBJ1-4; unclear D gene. The V and J ends lost 4 bases and 0 bases respectively, with 12 bases between them. The CDR3 is 15 residues long. Germline CDR1 is GTSNPN and CDR2 is SVGIG (reference sequence). The CDR3 bases are TGTGCCTGGAAGAGAAGGTTTGCAACTAATGAAAAACTGTTTTTT. This translates into CAWKRRFATNEKLFF. Supplemented by reference TRBV30 and TRBJ1-4, the full variable domain reads SQTIHQWPATLVQPVGSPLSLECTVEGTSNPNLYWYRQAAGRGLQLLFYSVGIGQISSEVPQNLSASRPQDRQFILSSKKLLLSDSGFYLCAWKRRFATNEKLFFGSGTQLSVL.

This rearrangement joins TRBV2 to TRBJ1-2, with a weak D call TRBD1 (5 bases). Germline CDR1 reads SNHLY; CDR2 reads FYNNEI. The CDR3 is made up of 12 amino acids. V was trimmed by 3 bases and J by 7 bases, leaving 9 bases between them. DNA of the CDR3: TGTGCCAGCAGTGAGGGACGGTTTGGCTACACCTTC. This gives the protein CASSEGRFGYTF. The full variable domain, its missing parts supplied by reference TRBV2 and TRBJ1-2, is EPEVTQTPSHQVTQMGQEVILRCVPISNHLYFYWYRQILGQKVEFLVSFYNNEISEKSEIFDDQFSVERPDGSNFTLKIRSTKLEDSAMYFCASSEGRFGYTFGSGTRLTVV.

CDR3 bases: TGTGCCAGCAGTGACCGGGGGGTGGGCTACAATGAGCAGTTCTTC. As protein: CASSDRGVGYNEQFF. The chain combines TRBV6-1 with TRBJ2-1; the match to TRBD2 covers 7 bases. The CDR3 extends over 15 amino acids. In germline, CDR1 is MNHNS, CDR2 SASEGT. V gave up 3 bases and J gave up 3 bases; unmatched junction bases: 5.

This clone showed up just a few times. The chain uses TRBV29-1 and TRBJ2-5; 13 bases agree with TRBD2. Germline CDR1 and CDR2: SQVTM and ANQGSEA. The junction had 11 bases not matched to a gene; V was cut back by 5 bases and J by 5 bases. CDR3 size: 16 residues. DNA for the CDR3: TGCAGCGTTTCCCAGACTAGCGGGGGGCCGGGGGAGACCCAGTACTTC. Translating gives CSVSQTSGGPGETQYF.

This clone was detected a few times. The rearrangement uses TRBV30 and TRBJ1-5; tentative D call: TRBD1 (6 bases). CDR1 and CDR2 (germline): GTSNPN, SVGIG (reference sequence). Between the trimmed V and J ends, which lost 1 base and 4 bases, there was a span of 11 bases. There are 14 residues in the CDR3. CDR3 sequence: CAWSGGDTNQPQHF. The CDR3 region has the DNA TGTGCCTGGAGTGGTGGGGACACGAATCAGCCCCAGCATTTT.

The chain couples TRBV13 to TRBJ1-1; 8 bases match TRBD1. The germline gives CDR1 PRHDT, CDR2 FYEKMQ (reference sequence). The J segment lost 0 bases and the V segment lost 5 bases, leaving 8 bases of the junction unmatched. The CDR3 consists of 16 residues. Here the CDR3 reads CASSRDRGEVNTEAFF. The CDR3 nucleotides are TGTGCCAGCAGCCGCGACAGGGGCGAGGTGAACACTGAAGCTTTCTTT.

This clone was found a few times. The chain joins TRBV7-2 to TRBJ2-3; TRBD2 agrees at 10 bases. With V trimmed by 7 bases and J by 2 bases, 6 bases remained unmatched. CDR3 size: 15 residues. The germline CDR1 and CDR2 sequences are SGHTA and FQGNSA. The CDR3 here is CASKGTSAYTDTQYF. The CDR3, as DNA: TGTGCCAGCAAGGGGACTAGCGCCTACACAGATACGCAGTATTTT.

This clone has just a few counts. The chain carries TRBV6-5 and TRBJ2-5; the D gene is possibly TRBD2 (5 bases). Per germline, CDR1 MNHEY and CDR2 SVGAGI. Deletions cut 2 bases from V and 6 bases from J, with 13 bases between. This CDR3 has 14 amino acids. The chain's CDR3 is CASSYRAGGKTQYF. Written as DNA, the CDR3 is TGTGCCAGCAGTTACAGGGCGGGCGGAAAGACCCAGTACTTC.

The chain employs TRBV2 and TRBJ1-6; 7 nucleotides match TRBD1. The CDR3 loop spans 15 amino acids. The V and J ends lost 4 bases and 7 bases, in that order; junction bases with no gene match: 7. Germline CDR1 and CDR2: SNHLY and FYNNEI. The CDR3 nucleotides are TGTGCCAGCAGTGGGGGAGGGGGCATGAATTCACCCCTCCACTTT. It yields the protein CASSGGGGMNSPLHF.

The J gene is TRBJ2-1, the V gene TRBV15; TRBD1 is a possible D gene (6 bases). V was pared by 2 bases and J by 6 bases, with 8 bases between. In germline, CDR1 is LNHNV, CDR2 YYDKDF (reference sequence). The CDR3 has 13 residues. CDR3 DNA sequence: TGTGCCACCAGCAGAACAGGGTTCAATGAGCAGTTCTTC. This sequence encodes CATSRTGFNEQFF.

The V call is TRBV7-2, the J call TRBJ1-1; D is perhaps TRBD1 (6 bases). Germline lookup yields CDR1 SGHTA and CDR2 FQGNSA. The V gene lost 5 bases and the J gene lost 0 bases, with 19 bases spanning the gap. This CDR3 contains 17 residues. The CDR3 nucleotides are TGTGCCAGCAGCCCAGGGGCCACACCGCCTTTGAACACTGAAGCTTTCTTT. Amino acids: CASSPGATPPLNTEAFF. The complete variable domain, with remaining parts taken from reference TRBV7-2 and TRBJ1-1, reads GAGVSQSPSNKVTEKGKDVELRCDPISGHTALYWYRQSLGQGLEFLIYFQGNSAPDKSGLPSDRFSAERTGGSVSTLTIQRTQQEDSAVYLCASSPGATPPLNTEAFFGQGTRLTVV.